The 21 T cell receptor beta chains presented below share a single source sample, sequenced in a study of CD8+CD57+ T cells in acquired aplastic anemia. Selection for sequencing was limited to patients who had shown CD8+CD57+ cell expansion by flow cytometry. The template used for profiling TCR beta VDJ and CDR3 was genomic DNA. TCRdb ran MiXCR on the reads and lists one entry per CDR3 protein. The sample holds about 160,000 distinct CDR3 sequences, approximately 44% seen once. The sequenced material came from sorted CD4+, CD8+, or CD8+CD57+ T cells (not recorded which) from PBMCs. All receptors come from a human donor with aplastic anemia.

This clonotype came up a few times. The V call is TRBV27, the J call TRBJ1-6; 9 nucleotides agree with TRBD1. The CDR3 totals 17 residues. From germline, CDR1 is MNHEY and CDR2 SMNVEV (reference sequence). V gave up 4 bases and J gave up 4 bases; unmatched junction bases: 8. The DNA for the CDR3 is TGTGCCAGCAGTTCTAGGACAGGGGCCGCATATAATTCACCCCTCCACTTT. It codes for CASSSRTGAAYNSPLHF.

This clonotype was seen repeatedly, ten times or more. The CDR3 reads CASSLGGTNYGYTF. The CDR3 coding sequence is TGTGCCAGCAGTTTGGGGGGAACTAACTATGGCTACACCTTC. The J gene is TRBJ1-2, the V gene TRBV28, with D possibly matching TRBD1 (5 bases). Germline V gene lookup returns CDR1 MDHEN and CDR2 SYDVKM. The CDR3 has 14 residues. V dropped 3 bases and J dropped 0 bases, with 8 bases sitting between them.

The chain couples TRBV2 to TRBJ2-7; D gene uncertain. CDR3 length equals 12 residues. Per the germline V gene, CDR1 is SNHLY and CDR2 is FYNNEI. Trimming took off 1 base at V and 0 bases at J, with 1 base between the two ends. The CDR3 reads CASSEGSYEQYF. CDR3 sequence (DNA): TGTGCCAGCAGTGAAGGCTCCTACGAGCAGTACTTC. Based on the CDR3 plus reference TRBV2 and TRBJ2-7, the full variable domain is EPEVTQTPSHQVTQMGQEVILRCVPISNHLYFYWYRQILGQKVEFLVSFYNNEISEKSEIFDDQFSVERPDGSNFTLKIRSTKLEDSAMYFCASSEGSYEQYFGPGTRLTVT.

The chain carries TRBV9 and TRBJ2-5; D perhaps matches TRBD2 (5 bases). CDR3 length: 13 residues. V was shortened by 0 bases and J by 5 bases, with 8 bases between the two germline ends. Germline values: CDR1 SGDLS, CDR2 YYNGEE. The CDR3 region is CASSVGLAETQYF. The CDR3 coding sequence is TGTGCCAGCAGCGTAGGCCTAGCTGAGACCCAGTACTTC.

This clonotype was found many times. CDR3 sequence (DNA): TGTGCCAGTAGTATTACTAGAGCGGAGACCCAGTACTTC. It is translated as CASSITRAETQYF. The V call is TRBV19, the J call TRBJ2-5; D possibly corresponds to TRBD2 (5 bases). The V gene's germline CDR1 is LNHDA and CDR2 SQIVND (reference sequence). With 3 bases removed from V and 5 bases from J, the gap between germline ends came to 10 bases. The CDR3 contains 13 residues.

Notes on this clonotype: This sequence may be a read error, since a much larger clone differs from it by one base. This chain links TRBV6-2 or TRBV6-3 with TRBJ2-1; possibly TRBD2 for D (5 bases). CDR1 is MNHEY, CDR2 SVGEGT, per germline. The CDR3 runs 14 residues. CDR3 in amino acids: CAGSYLEGSGEQFF. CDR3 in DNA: TGTGCCGGCAGTTACTTGGAAGGGAGCGGTGAGCAGTTCTTC.

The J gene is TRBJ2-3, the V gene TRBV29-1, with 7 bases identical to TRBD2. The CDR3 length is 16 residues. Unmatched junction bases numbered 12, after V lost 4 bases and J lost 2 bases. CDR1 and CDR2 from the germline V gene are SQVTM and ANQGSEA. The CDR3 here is CSVGSLAGGDTDTQYF. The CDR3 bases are TGCAGCGTTGGAAGTTTGGCTGGGGGGGACACAGATACGCAGTATTTT.

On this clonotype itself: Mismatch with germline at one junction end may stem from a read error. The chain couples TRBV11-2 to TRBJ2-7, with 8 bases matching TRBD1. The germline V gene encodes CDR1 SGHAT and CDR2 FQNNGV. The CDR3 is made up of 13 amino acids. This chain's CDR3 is CASSSGQGHEQYF. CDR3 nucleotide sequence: TGCGCCAGCAGCTCCGGACAGGGCCACGAGCAGTACTTC.

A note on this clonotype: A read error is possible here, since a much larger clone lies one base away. This CDR3 reads CPSSPGRGAYEQYF. In nucleotides, the CDR3 is TGCCCCAGCAGCCCCGGGAGGGGGGCTTACGAGCAGTACTTC. The J gene is TRBJ2-7, the V gene TRBV5-1; 8 bases are a match to TRBD2. CDR3 size: 14 residues. The germline CDR1 and CDR2 sequences are SGHRS and YFSETQ.

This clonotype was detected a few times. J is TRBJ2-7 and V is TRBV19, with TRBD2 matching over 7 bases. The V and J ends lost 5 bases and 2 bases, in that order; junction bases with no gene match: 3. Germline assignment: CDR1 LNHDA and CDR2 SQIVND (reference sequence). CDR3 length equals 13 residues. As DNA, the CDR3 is TGTGCCAGTAGTTTTGGGGGGGCCTACGAGCAGTACTTC. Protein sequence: CASSFGGAYEQYF. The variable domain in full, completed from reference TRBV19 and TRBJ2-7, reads DGGITQSPKYLFRKEGQNVTLSCEQNLNHDAMYWYRQDPGQGLRLIYYSQIVNDFQKGDIAEGYSVSREKKESFPLTVTSAQKNPTAFYLCASSFGGAYEQYFGPGTRLTVT.

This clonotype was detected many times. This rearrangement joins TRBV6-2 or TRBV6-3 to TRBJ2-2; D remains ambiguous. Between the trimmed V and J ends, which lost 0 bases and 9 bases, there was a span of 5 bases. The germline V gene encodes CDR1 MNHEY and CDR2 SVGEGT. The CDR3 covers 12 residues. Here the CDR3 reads CASSYSRRELFF. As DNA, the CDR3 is TGTGCCAGCAGTTACTCGAGAAGGGAGCTGTTTTTT.

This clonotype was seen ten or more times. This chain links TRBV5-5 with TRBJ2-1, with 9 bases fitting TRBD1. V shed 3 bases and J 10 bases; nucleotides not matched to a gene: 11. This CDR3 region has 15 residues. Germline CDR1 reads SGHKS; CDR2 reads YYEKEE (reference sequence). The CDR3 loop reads CASSWGTGTSGEQFF. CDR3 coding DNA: TGTGCCAGCAGCTGGGGGACAGGGACGAGTGGCGAGCAGTTCTTC.

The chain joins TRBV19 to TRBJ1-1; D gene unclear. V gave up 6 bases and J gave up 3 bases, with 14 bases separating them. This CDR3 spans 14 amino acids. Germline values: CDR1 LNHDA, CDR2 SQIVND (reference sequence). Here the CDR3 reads CASRTSATDTEAFF. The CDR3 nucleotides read TGTGCCAGTAGGACCAGTGCAACGGACACTGAAGCTTTCTTT.

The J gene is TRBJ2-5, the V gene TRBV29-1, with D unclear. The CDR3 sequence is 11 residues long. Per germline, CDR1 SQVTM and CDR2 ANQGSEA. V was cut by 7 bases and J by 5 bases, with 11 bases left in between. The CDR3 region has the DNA TGCAGCGGCAGGCTTGGCGAGACCCAGTACTTC. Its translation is CSGRLGETQYF. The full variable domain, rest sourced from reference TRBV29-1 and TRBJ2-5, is SAVISQKPSRDICQRGTSLTIQCQVDSQVTMMFWYRQQPGQSLTLIATANQGSEATYESGFVIDKFPISRPNLTFSTLTVSNMSPEDSSIYLCSGRLGETQYFGPGTRLLVL.

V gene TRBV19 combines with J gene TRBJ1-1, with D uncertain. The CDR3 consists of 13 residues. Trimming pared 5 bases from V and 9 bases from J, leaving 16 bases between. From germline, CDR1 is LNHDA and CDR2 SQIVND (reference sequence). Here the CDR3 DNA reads TGTGCCAGTAGTCTCGGGGAAACGGCCCAAGCTTTCTTT. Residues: CASSLGETAQAFF.

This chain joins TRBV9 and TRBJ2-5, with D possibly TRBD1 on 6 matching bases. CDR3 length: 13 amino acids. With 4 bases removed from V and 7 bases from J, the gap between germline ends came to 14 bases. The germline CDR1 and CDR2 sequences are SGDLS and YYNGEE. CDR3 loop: CASSPQLTGTQYF. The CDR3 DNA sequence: TGTGCCAGCAGCCCTCAACTGACAGGGACCCAGTACTTC.

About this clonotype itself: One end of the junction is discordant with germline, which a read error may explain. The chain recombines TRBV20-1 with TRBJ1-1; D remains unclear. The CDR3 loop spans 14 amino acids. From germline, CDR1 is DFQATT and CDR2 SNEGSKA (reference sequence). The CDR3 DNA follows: TGCTGTGCTAGAGACCCCGACCGGAACACTGAAGCTTTCTTT. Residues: CCARDPDRNTEAFF.

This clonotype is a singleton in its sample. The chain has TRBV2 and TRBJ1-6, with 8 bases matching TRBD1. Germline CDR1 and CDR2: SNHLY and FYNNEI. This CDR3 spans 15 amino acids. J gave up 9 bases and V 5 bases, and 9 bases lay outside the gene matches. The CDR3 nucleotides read TGTGCCAGCAGTAGGGGACAGGTCTTGGGTTCACCCCTCCACTTT. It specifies CASSRGQVLGSPLHF.

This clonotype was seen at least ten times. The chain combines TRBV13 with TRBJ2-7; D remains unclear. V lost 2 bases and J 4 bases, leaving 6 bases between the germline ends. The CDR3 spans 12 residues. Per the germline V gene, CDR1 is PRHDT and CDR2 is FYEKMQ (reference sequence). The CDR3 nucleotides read TGTGCCAGCAGCTTATGGGGTTACGAGCAGTACTTC. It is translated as CASSLWGYEQYF.

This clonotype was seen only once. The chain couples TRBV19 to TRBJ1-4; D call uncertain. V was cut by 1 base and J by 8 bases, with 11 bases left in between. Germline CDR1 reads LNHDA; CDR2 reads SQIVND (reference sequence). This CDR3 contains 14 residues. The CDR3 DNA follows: TGTGCCAGTAGTATAGGTTTTTGGGCAGAAAAACTGTTTTTT. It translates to CASSIGFWAEKLFF.

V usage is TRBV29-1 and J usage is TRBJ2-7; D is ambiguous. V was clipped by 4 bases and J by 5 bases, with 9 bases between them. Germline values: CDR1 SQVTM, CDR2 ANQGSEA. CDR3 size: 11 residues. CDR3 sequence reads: CSVGPFDEQYF. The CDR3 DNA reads TGCAGCGTTGGGCCCTTTGACGAGCAGTACTTC.